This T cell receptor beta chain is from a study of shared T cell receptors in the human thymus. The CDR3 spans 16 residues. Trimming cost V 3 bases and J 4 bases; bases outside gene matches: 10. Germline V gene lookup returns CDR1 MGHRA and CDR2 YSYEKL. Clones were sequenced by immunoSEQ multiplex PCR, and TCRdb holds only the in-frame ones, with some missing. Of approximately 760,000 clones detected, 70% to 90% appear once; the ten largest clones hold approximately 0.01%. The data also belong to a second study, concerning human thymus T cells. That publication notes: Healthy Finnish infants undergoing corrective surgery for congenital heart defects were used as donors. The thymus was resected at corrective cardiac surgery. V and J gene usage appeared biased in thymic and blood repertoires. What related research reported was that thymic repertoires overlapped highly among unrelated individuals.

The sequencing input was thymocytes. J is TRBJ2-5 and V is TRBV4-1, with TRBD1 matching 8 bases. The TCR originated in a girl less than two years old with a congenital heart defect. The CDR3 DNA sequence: TGCGCCAGCAGCCAGGCCCGGACAGGGATCCTAGAGACCCAGTACTTC. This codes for CASSQARTGILETQYF.